The present T cell receptor (beta chain) was sequenced within a study of blood T cell repertoires in COVID-19. Participants had their cohort set by participant-reported clinical history. Original methodology: Estimation of nucleated cell counts was performed using reference gene primer amplification. Data came from immunoSEQ multiplex PCR; TCRdb stores just in-frame clones and leaves some out. That table gives V, J and clone size, and the DNA gave D and trimming. This sample has about 400,000 clones; more than 85% occur once, and the top ten carry 2.5% to 3.5%. Germline V gives CDR1 MNHEY, CDR2 SVGAGI. The CDR3 has 13 residues. Deletions cut 4 bases from V and 4 bases from J, with 10 bases between.

The chain couples TRBV6-5 to TRBJ1-2; D may be TRBD1 (6 bases). This TCR was recovered from a woman aged 30 to 39 who had recovered from COVID-19. The sequenced sample was PBMCs or T cells enriched from blood (not recorded which). CDR3 residues: CASSFRQAYGYTF. CDR3 nucleotides: TGTGCCAGCAGTTTTAGACAGGCCTATGGCTACACCTTC.